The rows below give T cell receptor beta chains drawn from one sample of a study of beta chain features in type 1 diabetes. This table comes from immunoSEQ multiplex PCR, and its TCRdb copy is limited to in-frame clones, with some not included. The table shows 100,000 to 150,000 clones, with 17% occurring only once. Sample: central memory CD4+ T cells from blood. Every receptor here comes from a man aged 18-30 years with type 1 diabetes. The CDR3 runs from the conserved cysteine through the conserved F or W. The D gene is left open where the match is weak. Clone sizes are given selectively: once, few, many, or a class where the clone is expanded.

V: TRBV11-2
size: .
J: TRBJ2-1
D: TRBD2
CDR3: CASSLDQSGTGRSNEQFF
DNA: TGTGCCAGCAGCTTAGATCAAAGCGGGACTGGCCGCAGCAATGAGCAGTTCTTC

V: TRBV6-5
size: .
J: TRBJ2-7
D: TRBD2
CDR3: CASRRSSGGLSEQYF
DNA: TGTGCCAGCAGACGATCTAGCGGGGGTCTTAGCGAGCAGTACTTC

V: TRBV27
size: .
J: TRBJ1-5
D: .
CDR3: CARSGSGGPQHF
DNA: TGTGCCCGCAGTGGATCTGGGGGGCCCCAGCATTTT

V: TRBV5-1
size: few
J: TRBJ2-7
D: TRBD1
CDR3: CASSLLPNDRGGEQYF
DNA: TGCGCCAGCAGCTTACTACCTAACGACAGGGGCGGCGAGCAGTACTTC

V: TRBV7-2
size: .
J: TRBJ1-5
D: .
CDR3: CASTTGGNSNQPQHF
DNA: TGTGCCAGCACCACGGGAGGGAATAGCAATCAGCCCCAGCATTTT

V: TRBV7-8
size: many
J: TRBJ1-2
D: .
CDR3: CASSSGRLTNYGYTF
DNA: TGTGCCAGCAGTTCCGGACGGCTAACTAACTATGGCTACACCTTC

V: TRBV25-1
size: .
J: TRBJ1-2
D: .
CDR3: CASSANYGYTF
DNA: TGTGCCAGCAGTGCTAACTATGGCTACACCTTC

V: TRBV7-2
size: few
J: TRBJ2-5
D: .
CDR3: CASSLVGGLYQETQYF
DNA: TGTGCCAGCAGCTTAGTGGGCGGGTTGTACCAAGAGACCCAGTACTTC

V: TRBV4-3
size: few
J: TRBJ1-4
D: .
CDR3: CASSHVRVEGEKLFF
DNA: TGCGCCAGCAGCCATGTTAGGGTAGAAGGCGAAAAACTGTTTTTT

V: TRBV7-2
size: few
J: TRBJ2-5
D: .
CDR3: CASGGSGETQYF
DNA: TGTGCCAGCGGAGGGAGCGGAGAGACCCAGTACTTC

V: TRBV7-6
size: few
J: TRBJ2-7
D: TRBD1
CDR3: CASSSLTGGVYEQYF
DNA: TGTGCCAGCAGCTCACTGACAGGGGGGGTCTACGAGCAGTACTTC

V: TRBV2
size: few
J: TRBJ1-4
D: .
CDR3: CASKDGSGAEKLFF
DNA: TGTGCCAGCAAGGACGGGAGTGGAGCGGAAAAACTGTTTTTT

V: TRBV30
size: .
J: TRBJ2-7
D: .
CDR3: CACEAGRWLYEQYF
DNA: TGTGCCTGCGAGGCGGGGAGATGGCTTTACGAGCAGTACTTC

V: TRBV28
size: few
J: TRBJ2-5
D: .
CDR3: CASRNPGLTQYF
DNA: TGTGCCAGCAGAAACCCAGGGTTGACCCAGTACTTC

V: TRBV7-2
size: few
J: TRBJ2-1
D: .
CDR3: CASSPYQRSNNEQFF
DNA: TGTGCCAGCAGTCCATACCAGAGGAGTAACAATGAGCAGTTCTTC

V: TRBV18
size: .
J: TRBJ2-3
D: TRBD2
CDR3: CASSPQLAGGPDTQYF
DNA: TGTGCCAGCTCACCACAACTAGCGGGGGGACCAGATACGCAGTATTTT

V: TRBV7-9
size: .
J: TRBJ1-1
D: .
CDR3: CASSVRTEAFF
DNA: TGTGCCAGCAGCGTACGCACTGAAGCTTTCTTT

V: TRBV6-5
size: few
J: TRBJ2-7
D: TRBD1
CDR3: CASSYRGTGTYEQYF
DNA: TGTGCCAGCAGTTATAGGGGGACAGGGACCTACGAGCAGTACTTC

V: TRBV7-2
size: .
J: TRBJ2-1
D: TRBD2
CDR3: CASSPSSLAGGSHEQFF
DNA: TGTGCCAGCAGCCCTTCCTCGCTGGCGGGAGGCTCCCATGAGCAGTTCTTC

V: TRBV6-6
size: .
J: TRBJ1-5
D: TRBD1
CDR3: CASSYRTGGFIQPQHF
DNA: TGTGCCAGCAGTTACCGGACAGGGGGGTTTATTCAGCCCCAGCATTTT

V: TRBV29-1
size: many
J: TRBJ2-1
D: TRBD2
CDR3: CSADQTSGDNEQFF
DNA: TGCAGCGCCGATCAGACTAGCGGCGACAATGAGCAGTTCTTC

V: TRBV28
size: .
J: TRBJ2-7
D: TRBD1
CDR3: CASRFRTGGFYEQYF
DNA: TGTGCCAGCAGGTTTAGGACAGGGGGCTTTTACGAGCAGTACTTC